This T cell receptor beta chain was identified during a study of a mutant IDH1 vaccine in newly diagnosed glioma. Background on the study: With temozolomide cycles, or 4-6 weeks after radiotherapy alone, vaccination was started.

Details on this clone: Its antigen is not known.

Time point specified: week 5, during vaccination. Vaccinated patients received 300 ug of mutant IDH1 20-mer peptide per dose, with topical imiquimod. TCRdb keeps only in-frame clones here, not all; method: immunoSEQ multiplex PCR. The sample lists about 54,000 clones; about 80% were seen once. Germline V lookup: CDR1 SGDLS, CDR2 YYNGEE. The CDR3 spans 12 residues. Trimming removed 3 bases at V and 10 bases at J, with 11 bases between. Study-wide results and caveats: Pseudoprogression seemed unlinked to shifts in top peripheral T cell clonotypes.

Sequenced material: PBMCs, taken from a glioma patient whose treatment included an IDH1 peptide vaccine. The origin of this receptor is a young man with glioma. The gene calls are TRBV9 and TRBJ2-1, with D possibly called TRBD1 or TRBD2 (6 bases each). CDR3 sequence reads: CASSGRGPEQFF. The CDR3 DNA reads TGTGCCAGCAGCGGCCGGGGGCCAGAGCAGTTCTTC. The full variable domain, with the rest looked up from reference TRBV9 and TRBJ2-1, is DSGVTQTPKHLITATGQRVTLRCSPRSGDLSVYWYQQSLDQGLQFLIQYYNGEERAKGNILERFSAQQFPDLHSELNLSSLELGDSALYFCASSGRGPEQFFGPGTRLTVL.